This is a list of T cell receptor beta chains from one sample in a study of T-cell reconstitution after alpha-beta-depleted transplantation in children. TCRdb itself ran the PCR reads through MiXCR, one entry per CDR3 protein. The sample records about a million distinct CDR3 sequences, under 30% being singletons. The sample in question was PBMCs, mostly from graft donor cells, obtained 360 days after TCRalphabeta/CD19-depleted stem cell transplant. Receptors were obtained from a boy younger than two who had a stem cell transplant for SCID, so the T cells may come from the graft donor. CDR3s include the opening cysteine and the closing phenylalanine or tryptophan. Fields, in order: V gene, CDR3 length, J gene, CDR3 protein.

>TRBV6-6|12|TRBJ2-1
CASSYSNKGQFF
>TRBV5-1|13|TRBJ2-1
CASSSASGGQQFF
>TRBV20-1|16|TRBJ2-2
CSASRTSGPNTGELFF
>TRBV20-1|12|TRBJ2-5
CSAQVAAETQYF
>TRBV4-1|14|TRBJ2-5
CASSPRTSGEAQYF
>TRBV29-1|12|TRBJ1-1
CSVGSVGTEAFF
>TRBV12-3/TRBV12-4|15|TRBJ1-3
CASSLNANSGNTIYF
>TRBV7-2|16|TRBJ2-3
CVSSLWRPSSTDTQYF
>TRBV12-3/TRBV12-4|15|TRBJ2-1
CASSFLLVGDNEQFF
>TRBV11-3|15|TRBJ2-1
CASSLGRTLRDEQFF
>TRBV2|15|TRBJ2-7
CASGGLAVVPYEQYF
>TRBV12-3/TRBV12-4|12|TRBJ2-1
CASSTSSRFEFF
>TRBV6-1|14|TRBJ2-2
CASSLGQVTGELFF
>TRBV12-3/TRBV12-4|15|TRBJ2-3
CASSNTGHLTDTQYF
>TRBV5-1|17|TRBJ2-3
CASSTQGRGIYTDTQYF
>TRBV28|17|TRBJ2-1
CASSSLTSGAPYNEQFF
>TRBV19|14|TRBJ2-2
CASTPTRAAGELFF
>TRBV7-3|18|TRBJ2-2
CASSLTPNLAGPTGELFF
>TRBV6-5|16|TRBJ2-1
CASSFAGTGRTDEQFF
>TRBV10-3|14|TRBJ2-1
CAISETGEHNEQFF
>TRBV15|18|TRBJ1-5
CATSRDGDSMSVHQPQHF
>TRBV7-7|14|TRBJ2-5
CASSLDRGGKTQYF
>TRBV6-1|14|TRBJ2-1
CASRSELVLDEQFF
>TRBV5-1|13|TRBJ2-1
CASSFDNYNEQFF
>TRBV6-2/TRBV6-3|15|TRBJ2-7
CASSPRGQWSYEQYF
>TRBV5-5|14|TRBJ1-5
CASSRGQIDQPQHF
>TRBV6-5|14|TRBJ2-5
CASSLVRAEETQYF
>TRBV9|18|TRBJ2-1
CASSVEGLAGASYNEQFF
>TRBV5-5|17|TRBJ2-5
CASSLVYSPWGQETQYF
>TRBV7-9|15|TRBJ2-1
CASSLAYAPFNEQFF
>TRBV5-1|18|TRBJ2-6
CASSLSPTESSGANVLTF
>TRBV9|17|TRBJ2-1
CASSPQEAGGPYNEQFF
>TRBV6-1|15|TRBJ2-7
CASSPQVGHLYEQYF
>TRBV20-1|15|TRBJ1-3
CSARRTGRAGNTIYF
>TRBV5-1|17|TRBJ1-6
CASSAGQLSSYNSPLHF
>TRBV11-2|16|TRBJ2-1
CASSLQLATSYNEQFF
>TRBV12-3/TRBV12-4|14|TRBJ2-7
CASNWGGPPYEQYF
>TRBV20-1|13|TRBJ2-2
CSARVRGTGELFF
>TRBV20-1|13|TRBJ2-1
CSAPTTPRNEQFF
>TRBV20-1|12|TRBJ2-5
CSAVLAGETQYF
>TRBV4-2|17|TRBJ2-1
CASSQFLGGPAYNEQFF
>TRBV5-1|16|TRBJ2-7
CASSLGPTGSSYEQYF
>TRBV15|11|TRBJ2-5
CATSREETQYF
>TRBV3-1|14|TRBJ2-3
CASSQGFSTDTQYF
>TRBV7-3|13|TRBJ2-1
CASSTRDHNEQFF
>TRBV7-2|14|TRBJ2-7
CASSLEYRIGEQYF
>TRBV29-1|16|TRBJ2-3
CSVSPRTSQYTDTQYF
>TRBV10-3|12|TRBJ2-5
CAISSRAETQYF
>TRBV5-1|14|TRBJ2-3
CASSWNRVTDTQYF
>TRBV5-1|13|TRBJ2-3
CASSGISGDTQYF
>TRBV20-1|12|TRBJ2-4
CSASWAENIQYF
>TRBV12-3/TRBV12-4|15|TRBJ1-6
CASSFAGGVNSPLHF
>TRBV20-1|13|TRBJ2-1
CSREAGGYNEQFF
>TRBV12-3/TRBV12-4|12|TRBJ2-7
CASSRGSAEQYF
>TRBV20-1|16|TRBJ2-3
CSTESPIAAGGDTQYF
>TRBV4-3|15|TRBJ2-7
CASSQEPGVPYEQYF
>TRBV29-1|14|TRBJ2-3
CSSEGRLTKDTQYF